Shown below are 10 T cell receptor beta chains from a single sample sequenced in a study of beta chain features in type 1 diabetes. The entirety of the isolated RNA underwent reverse transcription, so expressed TCRB transcripts were sequenced. Sequencing was performed with immunoSEQ multiplex PCR; in TCRdb, only in-frame clones are kept and a portion is missing. This table has roughly 370,000 clones, about 15% appearing once. The sequenced sample consisted of naive CD4+ T cells from blood. The receptors were sampled from a young man in good health.

The chain links TRBV5-1 to TRBJ2-5; D unresolved. Germline loops: CDR1 SGHRS, CDR2 YFSETQ. This CDR3 region has 13 residues. V was clipped by 4 bases and J by 5 bases, with 12 bases between them. The CDR3 coding sequence is TGCGCCAGCAGCCCGGGCCCGGTGGAGACCCAGTACTTC. Its translation is CASSPGPVETQYF.

This clone was observed a handful of times. The chain couples TRBV18 to TRBJ2-7; the match to TRBD2 covers 8 bases. The germline gives CDR1 KGHSH, CDR2 LQKENI. The V and J ends lost 5 bases and 9 bases, in that order; junction bases with no gene match: 9. The CDR3 contains 13 residues. The CDR3 loop reads CASSKGSGNGQYV. CDR3 DNA: TGTGCCAGCTCAAAAGGTAGCGGGAACGGGCAGTACGTC.

This clone has more than one count but fewer than ten. The rearrangement links TRBV4-3 to TRBJ2-7, with 7 bases matching TRBD2. The CDR3 totals 16 residues. CDR1 is LGHNA, CDR2 YSLEER, per germline. V lost 1 base to trimming and J lost 3 bases; unmatched junction nucleotides: 9. The CDR3 nucleotides read TGCGCCAGCAGCCAAGCCGGGGGGAGCGACCTCTACGAGCAGTACGTC. Translation: CASSQAGGSDLYEQYV.

The chain carries TRBV9 and TRBJ2-3, with D possibly being TRBD1 (6 bases). Deletions cut 2 bases from V and 7 bases from J, with 14 bases between. The length of the CDR3 is 14 residues. Germline V gene data show CDR1 as SGDLS and CDR2 as YYNGEE. The CDR3 spells CASSVGRGWYTQYF. The CDR3 DNA reads TGTGCCAGCAGCGTCGGCAGGGGCTGGTATACGCAGTATTTT.

A few counts support this clone. This chain uses TRBV7-2 with TRBJ2-3; 7 positions agree with TRBD2. Looked up from germline, CDR1 is SGHTA and CDR2 is FQGNSA. The CDR3 extends over 14 amino acids. The V segment lost 4 bases and the J segment 5 bases; nucleotides outside the gene matches: 6. CDR3 DNA: TGTGCCAGCAGCTCCCGGGGGGTGGGAGATACGCAGTATTTT. This codes for CASSSRGVGDTQYF.

The table lists this clone with a few counts. J is TRBJ2-5 and V is TRBV5-1, with 9 bases identical to TRBD1. CDR1 SGHRS and CDR2 YFSETQ come from the germline V gene. V lost 3 bases, J lost 5 bases, and 8 bases stayed unmatched. This CDR3 region has 15 residues. The CDR3 DNA is TGCGCCAGCAGCTCCTCCGGGACAGGGATGGAGACCCAGTACTTC. Translation gives CASSSSGTGMETQYF.

This sequence joins TRBV7-9 and TRBJ1-1, with D perhaps TRBD1 (5 bases). This CDR3 is 16 amino acids long. Trimming shortened V by 5 bases and J by 0 bases, and 16 bases separated the two germline ends. Germline V gene sequence: CDR1 SEHNR, CDR2 FQNEAQ (reference sequence). As DNA, the CDR3 is TGTGCCAGCAGCCCCCTATCGACAGCCATGAACACTGAAGCTTTCTTT. The encoded protein is CASSPLSTAMNTEAFF.

In its sample, this clone was seen a few times. The chain uses TRBV6-6 and TRBJ2-3, with 7 bases aligning to TRBD1. Germline lookup yields CDR1 MNHNY and CDR2 SVGAGI (reference sequence). The V and J ends lost 4 bases and 5 bases, in that order; junction bases with no gene match: 6. CDR3 length equals 14 residues. Here the CDR3 reads CASSLKGAQDTQYF. Written as DNA, the CDR3 is TGTGCCAGCAGTTTAAAGGGGGCACAAGATACGCAGTATTTT.

The chain uses TRBV29-1 and TRBJ2-7, with 9 bases matching TRBD1. There are 13 residues in the CDR3. J gave up 3 bases and V 7 bases, and 7 bases lay outside the gene matches. Germline CDR1 reads SQVTM; CDR2 reads ANQGSEA. The CDR3 protein is CSGEDRGGYEQYF. The CDR3 nucleotides are TGCAGCGGCGAGGACAGGGGAGGCTACGAGCAGTACTTC.

This clone was seen a few times. In nucleotides, the CDR3 is TGCGCCAGCAGCCAAGATGGCGGGGGGCCGAACATTCAGTACTTC. The encoded protein is CASSQDGGGPNIQYF. The J gene is TRBJ2-4, the V gene TRBV4-1; the match to TRBD2 covers 8 bases. V trimming: 0 bases; J trimming: 7 bases; junction bases outside the gene matches: 5. The CDR3 runs to 15 residues. Germline CDR1 reads MGHRA; CDR2 reads YSYEKL.